These T cell receptor beta chains were read from a single sample in a study of cytomegalovirus exposure and HLA in healthy donors. Generated by immunoSEQ multiplex PCR, the TCRdb table keeps only in-frame clones and is missing some. The sample includes approximately 150,000 clones, about four fifths seen only once; the top ten take 3.5%. The specimen was PBMCs. The origin of the receptors is a human donor in good health. The CDR3 runs from the conserved cysteine through the conserved F or W. D genes are given only for firm matches. The size entry is marked missing in some rows and otherwise reads once, few, many or a size class.

V	length	J	size	D	DNA	CDR3
TRBV6-5	14	TRBJ2-1	.	.	TGTGCCAGCAGTTACACGAAACATCACAATGAGCAGTTCTTC	CASSYTKHHNEQFF
TRBV7-8	16	TRBJ2-1	.	.	TGTGCCAGCAGCCCCACCTGGGGGACATCCTACAATGAGCAGTTCTTC	CASSPTWGTSYNEQFF
TRBV5-4	14	TRBJ1-4	.	.	TGTGCCAGCAGCTTTAGGGGGACTAATGAAAAACTGTTTTTT	CASSFRGTNEKLFF
TRBV6-6	16	TRBJ2-2	.	.	TGTGCCAGCAGTGCCGGGACAGGAGGGGGGGCCGGGGAGCTGTTTTTT	CASSAGTGGGAGELFF
TRBV7-3	16	TRBJ2-1	few	.	TGTGCCAGCAGCCCCCAGACATTGAGCTCCTACAATGAGCAGTTCTTC	CASSPQTLSSYNEQFF
TRBV29-1	13	TRBJ1-5	.	TRBD1	TGCAGCGTTCTACAGGGGGGGGACCAGCCCCAGCATTTT	CSVLQGGDQPQHF
TRBV4-1	16	TRBJ2-3	.	.	TGCGCCAGCAGCCCCACAGCGGGTTTAACCACCGATACGCAGTATTTT	CASSPTAGLTTDTQYF
TRBV6-1	13	TRBJ1-2	.	.	TGTGCCAGCAATACTGACAGTAACTATGGCTACACCTTC	CASNTDSNYGYTF
TRBV19	13	TRBJ2-7	.	TRBD1	TGTGCCAGTGGCTTCGGACAGGCCTACGAGCAGTACTTC	CASGFGQAYEQYF
TRBV15	15	TRBJ2-3	few	TRBD2	TGTGCCACCAGCGGGACTAGCGGGGGTGCAGATACGCAGTATTTT	CATSGTSGGADTQYF
TRBV10-3	13	TRBJ2-5	.	.	TGTGCCATCAGTGAGTCTTCAGGGGAGACCCAGTACTTC	CAISESSGETQYF
TRBV9	14	TRBJ1-4	.	TRBD1	TGTGCCAGCAGCGTGACAGGGGTTCAAGAAAAACTGTTTTTT	CASSVTGVQEKLFF
TRBV6-1	16	TRBJ2-7	.	TRBD2	TGTGCCAGCAGTGAATCCGGGACTAGAGGGCCCTACGAGCAGTACTTC	CASSESGTRGPYEQYF
TRBV7-9	12	TRBJ1-1	.	.	TGTTCCAGCAGCCTGAGGAACACTGAAGCTTTCTTT	CSSSLRNTEAFF
TRBV19	13	TRBJ2-7	.	.	TGTGCCAGTAGTGGGTCATCCTACGAGGGGCAGTACTTC	CASSGSSYEGQYF
TRBV28	14	TRBJ2-2	.	.	TGTGCCAGCAGTCGACACAGGGCCACCGGGGAGCTGTTTTTT	CASSRHRATGELFF
TRBV4-2	12	TRBJ1-1	.	.	TGTGCCAGCAGCCAAGGACAAACTGAAGCTTTCTTT	CASSQGQTEAFF
TRBV19	15	TRBJ2-7	.	TRBD1	TGTGCCAGTAGCACTACCGGGACAGGCTCCTACGAGCAGTACTTC	CASSTTGTGSYEQYF
TRBV20-1	11	TRBJ2-7	.	.	TGCAGTGCACAGACAGATTACGAGCAGTACTTC	CSAQTDYEQYF
TRBV27	12	TRBJ2-5	.	.	TGTGCCAGCAGTACAGGTGGGGAGACCCAGTACTTC	CASSTGGETQYF
TRBV7-9	14	TRBJ2-7	.	TRBD1	TGTGCCAGCAGCCTGACAGGGAGCTCCTACGAGCAGTACTTC	CASSLTGSSYEQYF
TRBV20-1	10	TRBJ1-1	.	TRBD1	TGCAGTGCTAGGACAGGGAAAGCTTTCTTT	CSARTGKAFF
TRBV19	15	TRBJ2-7	.	TRBD2	TGTGCCAGTAGTATGAGCGGGGGCAGCTCCTACGAGCAGTACTTC	CASSMSGGSSYEQYF
TRBV6-1	15	TRBJ1-3	.	TRBD1	TGTGCCAGCACCCCGACAGGGATAGGTGGAAACACCATATATTTT	CASTPTGIGGNTIYF
TRBV29-1	16	TRBJ2-2	.	.	TGCAGCGGCAAACTAGCCGGGACGGCGAACACCGGGGAGCTGTTTTTT	CSGKLAGTANTGELFF
TRBV28	14	TRBJ2-7	.	.	TGTGCCAGCAGCCCCGAGCAGGACTCCTACGAGCAGTACTTC	CASSPEQDSYEQYF
TRBV30	12	TRBJ2-5	.	TRBD2	TGTGCCTGGAGCACTAGCGGGGAGACCCAGTACTTC	CAWSTSGETQYF
TRBV15	15	TRBJ1-1	.	.	TGTGCCACCAGCAGAGACTACAGGGAACGGACTGAAGCTTTCTTT	CATSRDYRERTEAFF
TRBV6-5	14	TRBJ1-4	.	.	TGTGCCAGCACCCACCAGGTCGGTAAGGAAAAACTGTTTTTT	CASTHQVGKEKLFF
TRBV28	19	TRBJ2-2	.	TRBD1	TGTGCCAGCAGTATCCCGGGACAGGGGTCCGGGACTCCCACCGGGGAGCTGTTTTTT	CASSIPGQGSGTPTGELFF
TRBV27	15	TRBJ1-4	.	.	TGTGCCAGCAGTTTATCGAGAGGCAGGGAAGAAAAACTGTTTTTT	CASSLSRGREEKLFF
TRBV4-2	16	TRBJ2-3	.	TRBD2	TGTGCCAGCAGCCAACTAGCGGGGGGGAGCACAGATACGCAGTATTTT	CASSQLAGGSTDTQYF
TRBV2	16	TRBJ1-5	.	TRBD1	TGTGCCAGCAGTAAAGACAGGGCGGGCAGCAATCAGCCCCAGCATTTT	CASSKDRAGSNQPQHF
TRBV2	13	TRBJ1-4	.	.	TGTGCCAGCTGGTCCCACGGGACAGAAAAACTGTTTTTT	CASWSHGTEKLFF
TRBV7-8	12	TRBJ1-5	.	.	TGTGCCAGCAGCCAAGGGGTTCAGCCCCAGCATTTT	CASSQGVQPQHF
TRBV27	16	TRBJ2-2	.	.	TGTGCCAGCAGTTTAAGGGGGGGAGGACAGACCGGGGAGCTGTTTTTT	CASSLRGGGQTGELFF
TRBV4-1	15	TRBJ1-1	.	.	TGCGCCAGCAGCCCACCCGGGGGGCGCGTCACTGAAGCTTTCTTT	CASSPPGGRVTEAFF
TRBV5-4	16	TRBJ2-1	.	TRBD2	TGTGCCAGCAGCCCCGGCGGGGGGGAAACCTACAATGAGCAGTTCTTC	CASSPGGGETYNEQFF
TRBV6-5	16	TRBJ2-1	once	.	TGTGCCAGCAGTTACTCGAGCAGGGGTCCTTACAATGAGCAGTTCTTC	CASSYSSRGPYNEQFF
TRBV19	17	TRBJ2-5	once	.	TGTGCCAGTAGATCGAGAAACAGGGGCGAGTTGGAGGGGACCCAGTACTTC	CASRSRNRGELEGTQYF
TRBV19	14	TRBJ1-1	once	.	TGTGCCAGCACCTGGTTGGGAGGTGACACTGAAGCTTTCTTT	CASTWLGGDTEAFF
TRBV6-5	13	TRBJ2-7	.	TRBD1	TGTGCCAGCAGTCCGGACAGGGGGTCCGAGCAGTACTTC	CASSPDRGSEQYF
TRBV5-1	18	TRBJ2-7	.	.	TGCGCCAGCAGCTTACGGGGTACGGGGGAGAGCTCCTACTACGAGCAGTACTTC	CASSLRGTGESSYYEQYF
TRBV25-1	15	TRBJ2-5	.	TRBD1	TGTGCCAGCAGTAAACAGGGGGCCGCGCAAGAGACCCAGTACTTC	CASSKQGAAQETQYF
TRBV27	14	TRBJ2-4	.	.	TGTGCCAGCAGTTTTGTCGGAGCCAAAAACATTCAGTACTTC	CASSFVGAKNIQYF
TRBV7-3	13	TRBJ2-6	.	TRBD1	TGTGCCAGCAGTTACGGGACAGGAACCGTCCTGACTTTC	CASSYGTGTVLTF
TRBV6-1	14	TRBJ1-6	.	.	TGTGCCAGCACAGGGTATGTTGGGAATTCACCCCTCCACTTT	CASTGYVGNSPLHF
TRBV25-1	16	TRBJ1-2	.	TRBD1	TGTGCCAGCAGTGAATTTGAGACAGGGAAGGTGTATGGCTACACCTTC	CASSEFETGKVYGYTF
TRBV15	14	TRBJ1-2	.	.	TGTGCCACCAGCCAGGACAGAATGGGCTCGGGCTACACCTTC	CATSQDRMGSGYTF
TRBV5-1	11	TRBJ2-5	.	.	TGCGCCAGCAGCATTAAAGAGACCCAGTACTTC	CASSIKETQYF
TRBV5-8	15	TRBJ2-3	.	TRBD2	TGTGCCAGCAGCTTGGGAGCGGGAGGGACAGATACGCAGTATTTT	CASSLGAGGTDTQYF
TRBV7-2	13	TRBJ1-2	.	.	TGTGCCAGCCGTGGCCCAGATAACTATGGCTACACCTTC	CASRGPDNYGYTF
TRBV5-5	16	TRBJ2-7	.	TRBD1	TGTGCCAGCAGCTTGCTTGGCAGGGGGCCTCCCTACGAGCAGTACTTC	CASSLLGRGPPYEQYF
TRBV5-1	18	TRBJ2-7	.	TRBD2	TGCGCCAGCAGCTTGGAGTCGCTAGCGGGAGGGCCGTACGGCGAGCAGTACTTC	CASSLESLAGGPYGEQYF
TRBV30	13	TRBJ1-2	.	.	TGTGCCTGGAACAGGCTTTGGCGTGACGGCTACACCTTC	CAWNRLWRDGYTF
TRBV6-5	15	TRBJ2-5	.	.	TGTGCCAGCAGCCGCGAATCTCAGGGCCAAGAGACCCAGTACTTC	CASSRESQGQETQYF
TRBV30	14	TRBJ2-3	.	.	TGTGCCTGGAGTGTCGGCGGGTCCCCAGATACGCAGTATTTT	CAWSVGGSPDTQYF
TRBV6-6	14	TRBJ2-7	.	.	TGTGCCAGCAGCCACACAGGGTTCTCCTACGAGCAGTACTTC	CASSHTGFSYEQYF
TRBV5-1	16	TRBJ2-2	.	TRBD2	TGCGCCAGCAGCTTTGAGGGACTATTGACCACCGGGGAGCTGTTTTTT	CASSFEGLLTTGELFF
TRBV7-9	15	TRBJ1-2	.	.	TGTGCCAGCAGCTTAGCGCAGACGGGAAACTATGGCTACACCTTC	CASSLAQTGNYGYTF